This TCR beta chain was obtained from a study of shared clonotypes between healthy human individuals. Study context: Donors had three CD4 naive, three CD4 memory, two CD8 naive and one CD8 memory plate apiece.

In the authors' methods: Without quality scores, immunoSEQ junctional reads could not be filtered like full-length reads. The repertoire was sequenced with immunoSEQ multiplex PCR; TCRdb's copy has only in-frame clones and lacks some. V, J and clone size reflect that table, while D and trimming were determined from the DNA. The sample lists 700,000 to 950,000 clones, 95% to 97% occurring once. To note about this clone: The target antigen is unknown.

The germline V and J ends were trimmed by 1 base and 4 bases, with 13 bases remaining between them. Germline CDR1 is MRHNA and CDR2 is SNTAGT. The CDR3 length is 16 residues. Naivety among CD8 cells was defined by CD45RO negativity and positive CCR7 selection, thereby excluding terminally differentiated effector memory CD45RA+ cells. Whole-study findings and limits: For naive CD4 cells, 4% to 5% of clonotypes were shared across a few donors.

The V and J genes are TRBV6-4 and TRBJ2-2; perhaps TRBD1 as D (6 bases). This clonotype was sampled from a man aged 25 to 40 in good health. Material for sequencing was naive CD8+ T cells sorted from blood. The CDR3, as DNA: TGTGCCAGCAGTGACTACAACAGGGTTGGCACCGGGGAGCTGTTTTTT. Encoded protein: CASSDYNRVGTGELFF.